Below, 22 T cell receptor beta chains from the same sample are listed, as sequenced in a study of immune evolution from preneoplasia to lung adenocarcinoma. Using immunoSEQ multiplex PCR, the repertoire was profiled, and TCRdb retains in-frame clones only, with some absent. This sample yields around 10,000 clones, of which over 70% are seen a single time; around 28% belongs to the top ten. What was sequenced was FFPE normal lung tissue adjacent to the tumor. These receptors originate from a person aged 55 to 70 with lung adenocarcinoma. Some clones in this sample may be carry-over from other donors' samples.

V is TRBV11-3 and J is TRBJ2-7; 7 positions match TRBD2. The CDR3 is made up of 16 amino acids. Germline trimming cut 5 bases from V and 2 bases from J; bases unmatched to any gene: 12. Germline values: CDR1 SGHNT, CDR2 YENEEA. The CDR3 DNA follows: TGTGCCAGCAGCCTTAGGTTAGCGGGCGGCCCCTACGAGCAGTACTTC. Protein: CASSLRLAGGPYEQYF.

The chain joins TRBV28 to TRBJ2-6; 8 nucleotides line up with TRBD1. V lost 11 bases and J lost 2; bases outside the gene matches: 20. Germline values: CDR1 MDHEN, CDR2 SYDVKM. The CDR3 runs to 19 residues. The DNA of the CDR3 is TGTGCCTCAATCCCCGGGACAGGCCGACAAGGTGCTGGGGCCAACGTCCTGACTTTC. It translates to CASIPGTGRQGAGANVLTF.

CDR3: CAWSRPTLQETQYF. CDR3 coding DNA: TGTGCCTGGAGTCGCCCCACCCTCCAAGAGACCCAGTACTTC. The chain has TRBV30 and TRBJ2-5; D unresolved. Germline V CDR1 and CDR2: GTSNPN, SVGIG (reference sequence). The V and J ends lost 2 bases and 1 base respectively, with 11 bases between them. The CDR3 extends over 14 amino acids.

The rearrangement uses TRBV28 and TRBJ1-2, with 7 bases lining up with TRBD1. The CDR3 is 15 amino acids. Trimming cost V 4 bases and J 3 bases; bases outside gene matches: 8. Germline CDR1 is MDHEN and CDR2 is SYDVKM. Here the CDR3 DNA reads TGTGCCAGCAGTTCCACAGGGGTTATTGACTATGGCTACACCTTC. Amino acids: CASSSTGVIDYGYTF.

The V gene is TRBV6-6, the J gene TRBJ2-7; D is undetermined. The CDR3 contains 12 residues. Germline lookup yields CDR1 MNHNY and CDR2 SVGAGI (reference sequence). V was clipped by 6 bases and J by 6 bases, with 12 bases between them. For the CDR3, the DNA is TGTGCCAGCAGCGGGCGTTTAAGCGAGCAGTACTTC. Amino acid sequence: CASSGRLSEQYF.

The chain carries TRBV28 and TRBJ2-7; 16 bases are shared with TRBD2. Germline loops: CDR1 MDHEN, CDR2 SYDVKM. The J segment lost 1 base and the V segment lost 5 bases, leaving 2 bases of the junction unmatched. The CDR3 totals 16 residues. The CDR3, as DNA: TGTGCCAGCAGTCCGGGACTAGCGGGAGGGTCCTACGAGCAGTACTTC. Protein: CASSPGLAGGSYEQYF.

This clone was counted only a few times. The chain recombines TRBV19 with TRBJ2-2; 7 bases line up with TRBD2. Germline V gene sequence: CDR1 LNHDA, CDR2 SQIVND (reference sequence). CDR3 length equals 16 residues. V was pared by 6 bases and J by 3 bases, with 10 bases of the junction left unmatched. The CDR3 nucleotides are TGTGCCAGTAGGCGGTGGGAGGGCCGTTACACCGGGGAGCTGTTTTTT. This sequence encodes CASRRWEGRYTGELFF. Variable domain in full (rest from reference TRBV19 and TRBJ2-2): DGGITQSPKYLFRKEGQNVTLSCEQNLNHDAMYWYRQDPGQGLRLIYYSQIVNDFQKGDIAEGYSVSREKKESFPLTVTSAQKNPTAFYLCASRRWEGRYTGELFFGEGSRLTVL.

The chain recombines TRBV6-5 with TRBJ1-5; possibly TRBD1 for D (5 bases). Germline CDR1 is MNHEY and CDR2 is SVGAGI. The CDR3 spans 15 residues. Trimming took 8 bases from V and 2 from J, leaving 16 bases between them. CDR3 in DNA: TGTGCCAGCCGTTCAGGGTCGGATCGCAATCAGCCCCAGCATTTT. Its translation is CASRSGSDRNQPQHF.

V is TRBV18 and J is TRBJ2-5; no firm D call. The germline gives CDR1 KGHSH, CDR2 LQKENI. V lost 3 bases and J lost 2, with 7 bases in between. The CDR3 runs to 13 residues. Here the CDR3 reads CASSPGSQETQYF. CDR3 DNA: TGTGCCAGCTCACCGGGGTCGCAAGAGACCCAGTACTTC.

This clone was detected only a few times. The chain carries TRBV6-6 and TRBJ2-3; 10 bases fit TRBD1. Germline CDR1 reads MNHNY; CDR2 reads SVGAGI (reference sequence). The CDR3 is 16 residues long. The ends lost 0 bases at V and 5 bases at J; junction bases unmatched: 5. The CDR3 DNA follows: TGTGCCAGCAGTTACTCGACGGGACAGGGGAGAGATACGCAGTATTTT. Its protein product is CASSYSTGQGRDTQYF.

V and J are TRBV21-1 and TRBJ1-5; the table's D gene call, TRBD1, was not cross checked with the DNA. TRBV21-1 is annotated as a pseudogene. This CDR3 spans 16 amino acids. The CDR3 sequence: CASSKSGTDWRQPQHF. The CDR3 DNA is TGTGCCAGCAGCAAATCGGGGACAGATTGGAGACAGCCCCAGCATTTT.

This rearrangement joins TRBV6-6 to TRBJ1-2, with D maybe TRBD1 (5 bases). Germline CDR1 reads MNHNY; CDR2 reads SVGAGI (reference sequence). This CDR3 region has 14 residues. V lost 5 bases and J lost 7, with 17 bases in between. The CDR3 DNA reads TGTGCCAGCAGTGCGTCCGGGGCCGGGGGTGGCTACACCTTC. Its protein product is CASSASGAGGGYTF.

CDR3 amino acids: CASRREDSYEQYF. The CDR3 DNA sequence: TGTGCCAGCAGGCGAGAAGACTCCTACGAGCAGTACTTC. This sequence joins TRBV27 and TRBJ2-7; D is undetermined. Germline V gives CDR1 MNHEY, CDR2 SMNVEV (reference sequence). This CDR3 has 13 residues. Trimming pared 6 bases from V and 0 bases from J, leaving 9 bases between.

This rearrangement joins TRBV20-1 to TRBJ2-5; D unresolved. There are 11 residues in the CDR3. V lost 3 bases, J lost 5 bases, and 7 bases lay in between. The germline V gene encodes CDR1 DFQATT and CDR2 SNEGSKA (reference sequence). The CDR3: CSASSVETQYF. The CDR3 DNA is TGCAGTGCTAGCTCGGTGGAGACCCAGTACTTC.

The chain couples TRBV7-2 to TRBJ2-3; D gene ambiguous. CDR1 and CDR2 (germline): SGHTA, FQGNSA. The ends were cut back, 1 base at V and 2 bases at J, with 22 bases in the middle. The CDR3 runs 19 residues. The CDR3 DNA sequence: TGTGCCAGCAGCTTAGTTACTTCCGATCACCACCTCCTCACAGATACGCAGTATTTT. Amino acids: CASSLVTSDHHLLTDTQYF.

CDR3 region: CASSKARGPSPLVEGQPQHF. The CDR3 DNA is TGTGCCAGCAGCAAAGCCCGGGGCCCTTCTCCACTAGTAGAGGGTCAGCCCCAGCATTTT. The chain employs TRBV21-1 and TRBJ1-5. TRBV21-1 is assigned pseudogene status. This CDR3 is 20 amino acids long.

The J gene is TRBJ2-3, the V gene TRBV11-2, with 11 bases identical to TRBD1. Germline lookup yields CDR1 SGHAT and CDR2 FQNNGV. With V trimmed by 2 bases and J by 8 bases, 6 bases remained unmatched. The CDR3 spans 15 residues. The CDR3 sequence: CASSLSGTGGSTQYF. DNA of the CDR3: TGTGCCAGCAGCTTATCCGGGACAGGGGGGAGTACGCAGTATTTT.

J is TRBJ2-5 and V is TRBV11-3, with 13 bases fitting TRBD2. The CDR3 sequence is 16 residues long. V gave up 5 bases and J gave up 5 bases; unmatched junction bases: 8. The germline CDR1 and CDR2 sequences are SGHNT and YENEEA. The CDR3 loop is CASSEGLAGVQETQYF. The CDR3 region has the DNA TGTGCCAGCAGCGAAGGACTAGCGGGAGTTCAGGAGACCCAGTACTTC.

This chain joins TRBV18 and TRBJ2-5; D not resolved. The CDR3 runs to 12 residues. Trimming took 3 bases from V and 5 from J, leaving 7 bases between them. Germline V gives CDR1 KGHSH, CDR2 LQKENI. This chain's CDR3 is CASSPLGETQYF. CDR3 nucleotides: TGTGCCAGCTCACCGTTGGGGGAGACCCAGTACTTC.

This clone was picked up one time. This chain uses TRBV30 with TRBJ2-5, with D possibly matching TRBD2 (6 bases). There are 14 residues in the CDR3. Per germline, CDR1 GTSNPN and CDR2 SVGIG (reference sequence). V was cut by 7 bases and J by 2 bases, with 17 bases left in between. The CDR3 DNA reads TGTGCCTCGAACCGACTAGTTGGGCAAGAGACCCAGTACTTC. Translation gives CASNRLVGQETQYF.

V is TRBV7-9 and J is TRBJ2-1; 8 bases agree with TRBD2. CDR1 and CDR2 (germline): SEHNR, FQNEAQ (reference sequence). V lost 3 bases to trimming and J lost 6 bases; unmatched junction nucleotides: 10. The CDR3 totals 16 residues. CDR3 nucleotide sequence: TGTGCCAGCAGCTTTGTTCCGGGACTAGTGGCCAATGAGCAGTTCTTC. Translation: CASSFVPGLVANEQFF.

The gene calls are TRBV7-9 and TRBJ2-7; D tentatively reads TRBD1 or TRBD2 (7 bases each). The germline V gene has CDR1 SEHNR and CDR2 FQNEAQ (reference sequence). The V and J ends lost 5 bases and 3 bases respectively, with 20 bases between them. This CDR3 comprises 16 residues. CDR3 amino acids: CASSHDLTGTNYEQYF. CDR3 bases: TGTGCCAGCAGCCACGACTTGACAGGGACTAACTACGAGCAGTACTTC.